The entry below describes one T cell receptor beta chain. Its antigen is unknown. TCRdb keeps only in-frame clones here, not all; method: immunoSEQ multiplex PCR. The sample consists of about 28,000 clones, 75% to 90% of them appearing once. This record belongs to a study of OX40 agonist ivuxolimab in advanced cancers. For the study at large: Cancers in dose escalation were hepatocellular, melanoma, renal cell and head and neck. Study-level findings and limits: Researchers did not determine the expanded peripheral T cells' antigen specificity. CD8+ T cells showed, on average, more clonal expansion than CD4+ cells.

This CDR3 has 16 residues. The ends were cut back, 8 bases at V and 0 bases at J, with 19 bases in the middle. Germline CDR1 and CDR2: MDHEN and SYDVKM. The source material was CD4+ or CD8+ T cells sorted from blood, sampled in a trial of the OX40 agonist ivuxolimab. This sequence was found in an adult with an advanced solid tumor such as melanoma, head and neck, liver or kidney cancer. The V call is TRBV28, the J call TRBJ1-2; D is undetermined. The CDR3 DNA follows: TGTGCCAGCGGAACCCACCTATCAGGCTCTAACTATGGCTACACCTTC. As protein: CASGTHLSGSNYGYTF.